Shown below are 14 T cell receptor beta chains from a single sample sequenced in a study of human T cells and chemical hapten exposure. Via MiXCR, TCRdb re-called the RACE reads, giving one row per CDR3 protein. The sample lists tens of thousands of distinct CDR3 sequences, roughly 12% occurring once. Time point defined: pre-sensitization, week 0. Treatment given: therapeutic diphenylcyclopropenone sensitization with weekly scalp DPC. The sample was whole blood, taken in connection with sensitization to the hapten diphenylcyclopropenone (DPC). The receptors come from a woman in her thirties with alopecia areata. Some clones in this sample may be carry-over from other donors' samples.

Sample share makes this clonotype medium-sized (0.01 to 0.1%). V gene TRBV7-9 combines with J gene TRBJ1-6, with D hard to call. Between the trimmed V and J ends, which lost 5 bases and 4 bases, there was a span of 15 bases. Germline V lookup: CDR1 SEHNR, CDR2 FQNEAQ (reference sequence). This CDR3 spans 16 amino acids. CDR3 DNA: TGTGCCAGCAGCCCGCCAAGGACGGAGTATAATTCACCCCTCCACTTT. This translates into CASSPPRTEYNSPLHF. The full variable domain, with the rest looked up from reference TRBV7-9 and TRBJ1-6, is DTGVSQNPRHKITKRGQNVTFRCDPISEHNRLYWYRQTLGQGPEFLTYFQNEAQLEKSRLLSDRFSAERPKGSFSTLEIQRTEQGDSAMYLCASSPPRTEYNSPLHFGNGTRLTVT.

The chain links TRBV9 to TRBJ2-4; D not resolved. Germline V CDR1 and CDR2: SGDLS, YYNGEE. Trimming left V 4 bases short and J 0 bases short, with 11 bases between. CDR3 length: 15 residues. CDR3 nucleotides: TGTGCCAGCAGCCCGATGAACTCAGCCAAAAACATTCAGTACTTC. It translates to CASSPMNSAKNIQYF.

Only a few counts were recorded for this clonotype. J is TRBJ2-7 and V is TRBV20-1; TRBD2 matches at 10 bases. The CDR3 is 14 residues long. With 5 bases clipped from V and 7 bases from J, the junction kept 11 bases outside the gene matches. Per germline, CDR1 DFQATT and CDR2 SNEGSKA (reference sequence). This CDR3 is CSASSGSRMGEQYF. The CDR3 DNA sequence: TGCAGTGCTTCTAGCGGGAGCCGAATGGGGGAGCAGTACTTC.

This sequence joins TRBV5-1 and TRBJ2-1, with 7 bases that match TRBD2. Germline V lookup: CDR1 SGHRS, CDR2 YFSETQ. CDR3 length equals 15 residues. After removal of 1 base from V and 6 bases from J, the junction contained 7 bases not matched to a gene. The CDR3 bases are TGCGCCAGCAGCTTGCCCCTAGCGGAACTCAATGAGCAGTTCTTC. As protein: CASSLPLAELNEQFF.

The rearrangement links TRBV20-1 to TRBJ1-1; D not resolved. Germline V gene data show CDR1 as DFQATT and CDR2 as SNEGSKA (reference sequence). CDR3 length: 15 amino acids. V was pared by 1 base and J by 2 bases, with 14 bases between. CDR3 sequence (DNA): TGCAGTGCTAGAGCCCAAAGGCGGGGTAACACTGAAGCTTTCTTT. Residues: CSARAQRRGNTEAFF.

V and J are TRBV4-3 and TRBJ1-1; TRBD1 agrees at 9 bases. V dropped 4 bases and J dropped 8; count of bases not matched to a gene: 14. In germline, CDR1 is LGHNA, CDR2 YSLEER. The CDR3 has 16 amino acids. CDR3 DNA: TGCGCCAGCAGCCGAGGGGACAGGGAAACTTGGGGGGAAGCTTTCTTT. This codes for CASSRGDRETWGEAFF.

This clonotype has more than one count but fewer than ten. This chain joins TRBV28 and TRBJ2-3; D not certain. The CDR3 runs 16 residues. Trimming left V 2 bases short and J 0 bases short, with 12 bases between. CDR1 is MDHEN, CDR2 SYDVKM, per germline. CDR3 loop: CASSLTAQASTDTQYF. The CDR3 DNA reads as TGTGCCAGCAGTTTAACTGCACAAGCTAGCACAGATACGCAGTATTTT.

This clonotype showed up just once. This chain joins TRBV7-3 and TRBJ2-2, with TRBD2 identical over 8 bases. The junction had 12 bases not matched to a gene; V was cut back by 3 bases and J by 6 bases. CDR1 and CDR2 (germline): SGHTA, FQGTGA. The CDR3 totals 17 residues. The CDR3 loop reads CASSLPGLVGVSGELFF. CDR3 coding DNA: TGTGCCAGCAGCTTGCCGGGACTAGTGGGAGTGTCCGGGGAGCTGTTTTTT.

This clonotype occurred a few times. The rearrangement joins TRBV6-1 to TRBJ2-2, with D maybe TRBD2 (6 bases). The CDR3 is made up of 14 amino acids. Germline values: CDR1 MNHNS, CDR2 SASEGT. Trimming stripped 7 bases from V and 3 bases from J, with 12 bases between. Here the CDR3 DNA reads TGTGCCAGCACCCCGGGAGTGCACACCGGGGAGCTGTTTTTT. This translates into CASTPGVHTGELFF.

This chain links TRBV7-6 with TRBJ2-3; 10 bases agree with TRBD2. The CDR3 length is 16 residues. V lost 4 bases, J lost 1 base, and 5 bases stayed unmatched. Germline V gene data show CDR1 as SGHVS and CDR2 as FNYEAQ. DNA of the CDR3: TGTGCCAGCAGCTATTCCGGGACTAGCGGCACAGATACGCAGTATTTT. Protein sequence: CASSYSGTSGTDTQYF.

The V gene is TRBV2, the J gene TRBJ1-5; the D is unclear. There are 14 residues in the CDR3. The germline V gene has CDR1 SNHLY and CDR2 FYNNEI. Trimming took 2 bases from V and 6 from J, leaving 11 bases between them. The CDR3 nucleotides are TGTGCCAGCAGTGAACGGGTCCCCACTCAGCCCCAGCATTTT. Its translation is CASSERVPTQPQHF. The variable domain in full, with the rest retrieved from reference TRBV2 and TRBJ1-5, is EPEVTQTPSHQVTQMGQEVILRCVPISNHLYFYWYRQILGQKVEFLVSFYNNEISEKSEIFDDQFSVERPDGSNFTLKIRSTKLEDSAMYFCASSERVPTQPQHFGDGTRLSIL.

The V and J genes are TRBV5-1 and TRBJ2-5, with TRBD1 matching 7 bases. This CDR3 is 14 amino acids long. CDR1 SGHRS and CDR2 YFSETQ come from the germline V gene. Trimming removed 4 bases from V and 5 bases from J; junction bases left unmatched: 8. The CDR3 DNA reads TGCGCCAGCAGCAACCCGACAGGGCTTGAGACCCAGTACTTC. Amino acid sequence: CASSNPTGLETQYF.

The genes are TRBV23-1 and TRBJ2-7; D possibly uses TRBD1 or TRBD2 (5 bases each). TRBV23-1 carries the ORF label, with uncertain function. The CDR3 runs to 11 residues. The V end lost 6 bases, the J end lost 7 bases, and 10 bases lay between the germline ends. CDR3 loop: CASRYRREQYF. The CDR3 coding sequence is TGCGCCAGCAGGTACAGGAGGGAGCAGTACTTC.

This chain links TRBV12-3 or TRBV12-4 with TRBJ2-7; possibly TRBD2 for D (6 bases). The CDR3 runs to 14 residues. Trimming pared 7 bases from V and 0 bases from J, leaving 13 bases between. The CDR3: CASTPGGSSYEQYF. CDR3 sequence (DNA): TGTGCCAGCACCCCCGGGGGTAGCTCCTACGAGCAGTACTTC.